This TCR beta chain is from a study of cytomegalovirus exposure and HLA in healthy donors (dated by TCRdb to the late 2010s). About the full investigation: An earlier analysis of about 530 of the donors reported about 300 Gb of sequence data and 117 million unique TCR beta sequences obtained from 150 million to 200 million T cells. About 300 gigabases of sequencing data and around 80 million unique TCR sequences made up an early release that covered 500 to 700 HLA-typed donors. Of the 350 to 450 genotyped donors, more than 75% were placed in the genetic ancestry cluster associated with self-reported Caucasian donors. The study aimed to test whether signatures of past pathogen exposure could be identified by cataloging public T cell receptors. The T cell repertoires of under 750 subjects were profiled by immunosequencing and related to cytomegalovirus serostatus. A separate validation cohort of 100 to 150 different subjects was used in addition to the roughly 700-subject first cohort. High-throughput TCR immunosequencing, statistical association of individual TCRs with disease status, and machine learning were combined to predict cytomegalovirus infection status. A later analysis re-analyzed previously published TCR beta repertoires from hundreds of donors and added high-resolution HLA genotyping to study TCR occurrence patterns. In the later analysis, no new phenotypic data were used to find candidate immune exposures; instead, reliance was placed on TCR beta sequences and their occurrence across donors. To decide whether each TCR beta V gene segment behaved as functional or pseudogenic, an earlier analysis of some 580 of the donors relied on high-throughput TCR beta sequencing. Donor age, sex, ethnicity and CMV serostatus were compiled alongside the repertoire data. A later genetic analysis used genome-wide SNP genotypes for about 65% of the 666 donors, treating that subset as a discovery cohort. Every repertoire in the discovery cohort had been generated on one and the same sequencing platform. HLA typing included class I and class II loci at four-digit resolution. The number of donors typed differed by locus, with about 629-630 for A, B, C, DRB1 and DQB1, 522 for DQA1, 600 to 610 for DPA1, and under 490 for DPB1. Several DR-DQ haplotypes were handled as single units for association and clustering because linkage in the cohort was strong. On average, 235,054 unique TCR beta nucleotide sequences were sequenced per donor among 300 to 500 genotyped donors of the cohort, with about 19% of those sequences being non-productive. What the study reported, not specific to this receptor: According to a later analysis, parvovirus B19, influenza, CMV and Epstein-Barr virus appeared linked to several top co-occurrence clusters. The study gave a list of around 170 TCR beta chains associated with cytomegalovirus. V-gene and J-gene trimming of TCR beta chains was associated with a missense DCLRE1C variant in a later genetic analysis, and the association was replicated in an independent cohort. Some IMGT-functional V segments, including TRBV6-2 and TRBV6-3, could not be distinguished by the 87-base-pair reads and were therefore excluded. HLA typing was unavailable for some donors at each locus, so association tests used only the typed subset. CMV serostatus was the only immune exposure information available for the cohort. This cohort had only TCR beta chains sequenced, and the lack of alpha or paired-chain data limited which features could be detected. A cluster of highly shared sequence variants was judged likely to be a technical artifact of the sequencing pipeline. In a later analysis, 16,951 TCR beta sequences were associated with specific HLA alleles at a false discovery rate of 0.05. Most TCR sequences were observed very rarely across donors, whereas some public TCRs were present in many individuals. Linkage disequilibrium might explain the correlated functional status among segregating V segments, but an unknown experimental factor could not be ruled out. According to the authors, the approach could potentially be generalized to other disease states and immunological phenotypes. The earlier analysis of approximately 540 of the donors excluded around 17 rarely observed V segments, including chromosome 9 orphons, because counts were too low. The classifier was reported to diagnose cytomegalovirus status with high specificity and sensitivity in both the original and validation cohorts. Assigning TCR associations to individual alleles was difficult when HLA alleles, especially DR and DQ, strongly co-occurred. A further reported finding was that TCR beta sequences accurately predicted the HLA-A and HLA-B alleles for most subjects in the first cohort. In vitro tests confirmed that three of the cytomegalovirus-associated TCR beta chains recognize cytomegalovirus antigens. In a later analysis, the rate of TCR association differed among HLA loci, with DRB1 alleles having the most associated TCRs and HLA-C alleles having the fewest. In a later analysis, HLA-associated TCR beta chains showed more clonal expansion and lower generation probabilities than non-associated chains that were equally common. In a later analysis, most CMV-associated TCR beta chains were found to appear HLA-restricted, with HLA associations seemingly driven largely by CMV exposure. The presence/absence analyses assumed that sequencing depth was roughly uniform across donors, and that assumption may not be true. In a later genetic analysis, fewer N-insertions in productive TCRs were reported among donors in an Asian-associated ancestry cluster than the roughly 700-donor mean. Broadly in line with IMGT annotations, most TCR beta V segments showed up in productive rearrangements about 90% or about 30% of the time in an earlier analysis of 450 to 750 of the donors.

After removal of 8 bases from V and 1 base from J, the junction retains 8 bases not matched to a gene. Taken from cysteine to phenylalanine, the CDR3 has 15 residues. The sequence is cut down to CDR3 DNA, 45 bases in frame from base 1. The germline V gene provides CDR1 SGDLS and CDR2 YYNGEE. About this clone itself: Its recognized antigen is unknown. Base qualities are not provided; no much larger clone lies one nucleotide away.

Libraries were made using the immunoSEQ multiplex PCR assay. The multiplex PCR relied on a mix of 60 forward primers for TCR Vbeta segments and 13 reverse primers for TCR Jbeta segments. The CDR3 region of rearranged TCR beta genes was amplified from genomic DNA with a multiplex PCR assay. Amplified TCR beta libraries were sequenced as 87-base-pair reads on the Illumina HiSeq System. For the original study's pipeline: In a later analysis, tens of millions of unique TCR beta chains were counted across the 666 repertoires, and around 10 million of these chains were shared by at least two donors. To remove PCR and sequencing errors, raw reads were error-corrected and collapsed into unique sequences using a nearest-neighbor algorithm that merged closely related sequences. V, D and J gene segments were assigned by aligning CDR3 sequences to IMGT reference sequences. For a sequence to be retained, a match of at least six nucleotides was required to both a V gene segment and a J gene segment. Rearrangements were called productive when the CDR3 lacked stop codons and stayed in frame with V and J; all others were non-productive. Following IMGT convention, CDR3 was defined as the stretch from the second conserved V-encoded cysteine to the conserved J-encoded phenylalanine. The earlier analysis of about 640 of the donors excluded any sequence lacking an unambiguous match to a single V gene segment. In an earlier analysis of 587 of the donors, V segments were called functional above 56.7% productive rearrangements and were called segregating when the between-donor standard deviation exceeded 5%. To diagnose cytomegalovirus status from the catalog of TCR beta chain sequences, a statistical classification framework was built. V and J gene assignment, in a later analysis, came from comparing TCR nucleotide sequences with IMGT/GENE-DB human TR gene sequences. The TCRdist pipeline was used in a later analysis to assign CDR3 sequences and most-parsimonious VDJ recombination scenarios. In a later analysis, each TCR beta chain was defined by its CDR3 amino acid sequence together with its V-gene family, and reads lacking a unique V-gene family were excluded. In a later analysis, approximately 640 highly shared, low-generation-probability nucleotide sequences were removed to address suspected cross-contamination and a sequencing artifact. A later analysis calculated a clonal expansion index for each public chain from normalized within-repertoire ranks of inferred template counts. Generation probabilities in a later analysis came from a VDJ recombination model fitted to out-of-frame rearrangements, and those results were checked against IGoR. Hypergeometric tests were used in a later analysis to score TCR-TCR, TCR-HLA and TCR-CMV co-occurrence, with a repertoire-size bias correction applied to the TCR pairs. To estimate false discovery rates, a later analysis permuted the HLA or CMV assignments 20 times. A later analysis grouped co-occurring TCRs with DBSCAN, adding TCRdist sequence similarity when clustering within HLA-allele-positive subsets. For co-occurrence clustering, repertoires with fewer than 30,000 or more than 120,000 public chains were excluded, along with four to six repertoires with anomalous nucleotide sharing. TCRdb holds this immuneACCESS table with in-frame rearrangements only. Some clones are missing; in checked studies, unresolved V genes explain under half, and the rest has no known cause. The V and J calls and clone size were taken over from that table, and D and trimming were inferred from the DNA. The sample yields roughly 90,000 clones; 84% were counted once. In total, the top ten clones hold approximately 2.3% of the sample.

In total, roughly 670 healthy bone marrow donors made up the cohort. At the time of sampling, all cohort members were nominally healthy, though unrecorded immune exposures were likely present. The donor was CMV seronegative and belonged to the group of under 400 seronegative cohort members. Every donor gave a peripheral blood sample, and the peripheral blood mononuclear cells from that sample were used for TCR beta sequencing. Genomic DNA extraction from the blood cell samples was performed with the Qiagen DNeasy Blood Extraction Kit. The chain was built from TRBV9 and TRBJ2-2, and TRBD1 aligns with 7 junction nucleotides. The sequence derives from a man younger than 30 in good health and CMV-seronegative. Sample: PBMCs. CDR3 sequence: CASKEGAGNTGELFF. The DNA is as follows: TGTGCCAGTAAAGAGGGGGCGGGGAACACCGGGGAGCTGTTTTTT. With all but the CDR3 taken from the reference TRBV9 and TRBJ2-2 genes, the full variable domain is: DSGVTQTPKHLITATGQRVTLRCSPRSGDLSVYWYQQSLDQGLQFLIQYYNGEERAKGNILERFSAQQFPDLHSELNLSSLELGDSALYFCASKEGAGNTGELFFGEGSRLTVL.